This T cell receptor beta chain was recorded in a study of blood T cell repertoires in COVID-19. At the level of the study: Acute and convalescent COVID-19 specimens originated in the United States, Italy and Spain. In each case, the material was cDNA or gDNA derived from T cells, B-cell-depleted T cells, or PBMCs.

This clone was picked up one time. As handled by the study authors: Amplification of reference gene primers provided the estimated nucleated cell counts. Produced via immunoSEQ multiplex PCR; TCRdb's table is partial and in-frame only. V and J calls and clone size follow that table, whereas D and trimming were derived from the DNA. Seen here are about 89,000 clones, about 95% observed once, and the top ten hold 3.5% to 5%. The CDR3 runs to 16 residues. V shed 3 bases and J 3 bases; nucleotides not matched to a gene: 6. Germline CDR1 MNHNS, CDR2 SASEGT. The TCR comes from a human donor with active COVID-19. The donor label of this sample is uncertain. The genes are TRBV6-1 and TRBJ2-1; 9 bases match TRBD2. Sequencing used peripheral blood. The CDR3: CASSDKGTSIYNEQFF. The CDR3 DNA reads as TGTGCCAGCAGTGACAAAGGGACTAGCATCTACAATGAGCAGTTCTTC.